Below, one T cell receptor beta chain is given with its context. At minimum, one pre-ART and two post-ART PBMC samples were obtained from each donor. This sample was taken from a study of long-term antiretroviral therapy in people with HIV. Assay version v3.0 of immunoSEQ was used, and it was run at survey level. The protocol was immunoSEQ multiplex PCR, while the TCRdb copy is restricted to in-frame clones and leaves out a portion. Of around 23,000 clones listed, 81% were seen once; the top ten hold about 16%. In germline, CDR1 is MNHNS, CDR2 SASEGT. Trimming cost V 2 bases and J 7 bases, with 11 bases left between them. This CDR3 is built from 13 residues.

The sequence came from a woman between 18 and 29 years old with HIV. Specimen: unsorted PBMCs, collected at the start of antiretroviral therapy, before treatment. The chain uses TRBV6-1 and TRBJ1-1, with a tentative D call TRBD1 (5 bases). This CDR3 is CASSENRRYEAFF. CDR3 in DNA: TGTGCCAGCAGTGAAAACAGGAGGTATGAAGCTTTCTTT.